Shown below are 28 T cell receptor beta chains from a single sample sequenced in a study of chemoradiotherapy in HPV16-positive cancers. Here immunoSEQ multiplex PCR was the method, and the copy in TCRdb shows in-frame clones only, minus some. The table lists about 22,000 clones, just under 75% of them singletons. This material was collected from a patient who underwent chemoradiotherapy. Receptor source: a human donor with HPV-associated anogenital cancer.

The chain combines TRBV9 with TRBJ1-4; D is perhaps TRBD1 (5 bases). Trimming left V 2 bases short and J 1 base short, with 9 bases between. The CDR3 has 15 amino acids. Germline lookup yields CDR1 SGDLS and CDR2 YYNGEE. The CDR3 loop is CASSVGTVTNEKLFF. The CDR3 DNA reads TGTGCCAGCAGCGTCGGGACTGTAACTAATGAAAAACTGTTTTTT.

V usage is TRBV9 and J usage is TRBJ1-3, with D perhaps matching TRBD1 (6 bases). This CDR3 comprises 14 residues. Trimming took off 3 bases at V and 4 bases at J, with 11 bases between the two ends. Germline CDR1 and CDR2: SGDLS and YYNGEE. CDR3 sequence (DNA): TGTGCCAGCAGCGAGGGGGAGAGGGGAAACACCATATATTTT. Translation: CASSEGERGNTIYF.

The chain is built from TRBV11-1 and TRBJ2-3; 10 nucleotides match TRBD2. The V and J ends lost 0 bases and 4 bases, in that order; junction bases with no gene match: 4. Germline V gene sequence: CDR1 SGHAT, CDR2 FQDESV (reference sequence). The length of the CDR3 is 16 residues. The CDR3, as DNA: TGTGCCAGCAGCTTAGCCCCAGCGGGAGGGGCAGATACGCAGTATTTT. This codes for CASSLAPAGGADTQYF. Supplemented by reference TRBV11-1 and TRBJ2-3, the full variable domain reads EAEVAQSPRYKITEKSQAVAFWCDPISGHATLYWYRQILGQGPELLVQFQDESVVDDSQLPKDRFSAERLKGVDSTLKIQPAELGDSAMYLCASSLAPAGGADTQYFGPGTRLTVL.

This clone was seen more than once but under ten times. V gene TRBV15 combines with J gene TRBJ2-7; TRBD1 might be the D (5 bases). In germline, CDR1 is LNHNV, CDR2 YYDKDF (reference sequence). The CDR3 spans 16 residues. The V gene lost 3 bases and the J gene lost 0 bases, with 15 bases spanning the gap. The CDR3 nucleotides are TGTGCCACCAGCAGGACCCAGGGTGGGCGCTCCTACGAGCAGTACTTC. The encoded protein is CATSRTQGGRSYEQYF. Based on the CDR3 plus reference TRBV15 and TRBJ2-7, the full variable domain is DAMVIQNPRYQVTQFGKPVTLSCSQTLNHNVMYWYQQKSSQAPKLLFHYYDKDFNNEADTPDNFQSRRPNTSFCFLDIRSPGLGDTAMYLCATSRTQGGRSYEQYFGPGTRLTVT.

The chain recombines TRBV9 with TRBJ1-2; 7 bases are a match to TRBD1. CDR1 SGDLS and CDR2 YYNGEE come from the germline V gene. J gave up 4 bases and V 0 bases, and 6 bases lay outside the gene matches. The CDR3 is 15 residues long. DNA for the CDR3: TGTGCCAGCAGCGTAGGGGCCCGACAGGGCTATGGCTACACCTTC. Translated, it gives CASSVGARQGYGYTF.

The J gene is TRBJ1-5, the V gene TRBV28; TRBD1 matches 9 bases. Germline V gives CDR1 MDHEN, CDR2 SYDVKM. There are 15 residues in the CDR3. V shed 8 bases, J shed 4 bases, and the junction held 9 bases outside the gene matches. This chain's CDR3 is CASYSLTGGNQPQHF. In DNA form, the CDR3 reads TGTGCCAGCTACTCTTTGACAGGGGGGAATCAGCCCCAGCATTTT.

J is TRBJ1-4 and V is TRBV15; maybe TRBD1 (5 bases). The V end lost 0 bases, the J end lost 7 bases, and 12 bases lay between the germline ends. The CDR3 is 15 amino acids. CDR1 and CDR2 from the germline V gene are LNHNV and YYDKDF (reference sequence). The CDR3 sequence is CATSRERQGTEKLFF. CDR3 nucleotide sequence: TGTGCCACCAGCAGAGAACGGCAGGGTACTGAAAAACTGTTTTTT.

V gene TRBV11-2 combines with J gene TRBJ2-1; 8 bases agree with TRBD2. Germline V gene sequence: CDR1 SGHAT, CDR2 FQNNGV. J was trimmed by 4 bases and V by 10 bases; bases with no gene match: 9. The CDR3 sequence is 14 residues long. The CDR3 DNA sequence: TGTGCCACCACCTCGGGCGGGGGGTACAATGAGCAGTTCTTC. This gives the protein CATTSGGGYNEQFF.

The chain couples TRBV5-4 to TRBJ2-5, with D unclear. Germline V gene sequence: CDR1 SGHNT, CDR2 YYREEE (reference sequence). This CDR3 comprises 14 residues. The V gene lost 0 bases and the J gene lost 1 base, with 7 bases spanning the gap. CDR3 residues: CASSLGRTQETQYF. CDR3 nucleotide sequence: TGTGCCAGCAGCTTGGGAAGGACCCAAGAGACCCAGTACTTC. Full variable domain (rest looked up from reference TRBV5-4 and TRBJ2-5): ETGVTQSPTHLIKTRGQQVTLRCSSQSGHNTVSWYQQALGQGPQFIFQYYREEENGRGNFPPRFSGLQFPNYSSELNVNALELDDSALYLCASSLGRTQETQYFGPGTRLLVL.

The chain is built from TRBV11-2 and TRBJ2-7; D remains unclear. CDR1 SGHAT and CDR2 FQNNGV come from the germline V gene. V was trimmed by 1 base and J by 6 bases, leaving 10 bases between them. The CDR3 loop spans 13 amino acids. The CDR3 nucleotides are TGTGCCAGCAGCTTAGTGGGTAACAGCGAGCAGTACTTC. Translating it yields CASSLVGNSEQYF.

This sequence joins TRBV5-1 and TRBJ2-2; the D gene is possibly TRBD1 (5 bases). There are 15 residues in the CDR3. Germline V gene data show CDR1 as SGHRS and CDR2 as YFSETQ. V dropped 5 bases and J dropped 0 bases, with 11 bases sitting between them. The CDR3 spells CASSAWGANTGELFF. The CDR3 DNA reads TGCGCCAGCAGTGCGTGGGGCGCGAACACCGGGGAGCTGTTTTTT.

The chain joins TRBV18 to TRBJ1-1; TRBD1 might be the D (6 bases). In germline, CDR1 is KGHSH, CDR2 LQKENI. Trimming removed 3 bases at V and 1 base at J, with 18 bases between. The CDR3 contains 17 residues. This chain's CDR3 is CASSPILAGVGNTEAFF. CDR3 DNA sequence: TGTGCCAGCTCACCCATTCTGGCAGGGGTGGGGAACACTGAAGCTTTCTTT.

The genes are TRBV5-8 and TRBJ2-2, with TRBD2 as a possible D gene (5 bases). CDR1 SGHTS and CDR2 YDEGEE come from the germline V gene. The CDR3 loop spans 14 amino acids. Trimming pared 2 bases from V and 6 bases from J, leaving 11 bases between. DNA of the CDR3: TGTGCCAGCAGCTTTCAAAGTAGCGCCGGGGAGCTGTTTTTT. As protein: CASSFQSSAGELFF.

V usage is TRBV7-9 and J usage is TRBJ1-3; 7 bases line up with TRBD1. J lost 0 bases, V lost 5 bases, and 7 bases had no gene match. This CDR3 contains 16 residues. Looked up from germline, CDR1 is SEHNR and CDR2 is FQNEAQ (reference sequence). The DNA of the CDR3 is TGTGCCAGCAGCCTACGCGGGACAGTCTCTGGAAACACCATATATTTT. It encodes CASSLRGTVSGNTIYF.

The chain has TRBV9 and TRBJ1-1, with 9 bases matching TRBD1. The V gene end was trimmed by 4 bases and the J gene end by 4 bases; junction bases not matched to a gene: 5. The CDR3 has 14 amino acids. CDR1 is SGDLS, CDR2 YYNGEE, per germline. CDR3 nucleotides: TGTGCCAGCAGCTTACAGGGGGCATCCACTGAAGCTTTCTTT. It is translated as CASSLQGASTEAFF.

The chain employs TRBV5-4 and TRBJ2-5; 8 bases align to TRBD2. The CDR3 is 12 residues long. CDR1 is SGHNT and CDR2 is YYREEE in the germline V gene (reference sequence). J gave up 7 bases and V 4 bases, and 3 bases lay outside the gene matches. CDR3 sequence: CASSPGLATQYF. CDR3 coding DNA: TGTGCCAGCAGCCCCGGACTAGCGACCCAGTACTTC.

V is TRBV9 and J is TRBJ2-2; D is perhaps TRBD2 (5 bases). The V gene's germline CDR1 is SGDLS and CDR2 YYNGEE. This CDR3 spans 15 amino acids. With 2 bases removed from V and 4 bases from J, the gap between germline ends came to 12 bases. CDR3 in amino acids: CASSVGGLGTGELFF. The CDR3 DNA is TGTGCCAGCAGCGTTGGTGGACTGGGCACCGGGGAGCTGTTTTTT.

The chain employs TRBV9 and TRBJ2-1; a possible D gene is TRBD2 (5 bases). There are 14 residues in the CDR3. The germline V gene has CDR1 SGDLS and CDR2 YYNGEE. V lost 0 bases, J lost 9 bases, and 13 bases lay in between. The DNA of the CDR3 is TGTGCCAGCAGCGTAGGAGGGCCCGTAGCTGAGCAGTTCTTC. This translates into CASSVGGPVAEQFF.

V usage is TRBV6-1 and J usage is TRBJ1-2; D unclear. The ends were cut back, 10 bases at V and 2 bases at J, with 14 bases in the middle. The germline gives CDR1 MNHNS, CDR2 SASEGT. This CDR3 is 13 amino acids long. The CDR3 is CATTATQNYGYTF. DNA of the CDR3: TGTGCCACCACAGCGACCCAAAACTATGGCTACACCTTC.

The rearrangement uses TRBV5-1 and TRBJ1-4; 10 positions match TRBD1. Germline values: CDR1 SGHRS, CDR2 YFSETQ. The V segment lost 3 bases and the J segment 5 bases; nucleotides outside the gene matches: 4. The CDR3 spans 15 residues. Here the CDR3 reads CASSSPGQGNEKLFF. Written as DNA, the CDR3 is TGCGCCAGCAGCTCGCCGGGACAGGGGAATGAAAAACTGTTTTTT.

The chain recombines TRBV29-1 with TRBJ1-1; D gene ambiguous. The CDR3 extends over 14 amino acids. Trimming stripped 4 bases from V and 5 bases from J, with 17 bases between. Per the germline V gene, CDR1 is SQVTM and CDR2 is ANQGSEA. Written as DNA, the CDR3 is TGCAGCGTTGTAAACGCAGGCAGTTTTACTGAAGCTTTCTTT. Amino acids: CSVVNAGSFTEAFF.

The chain is built from TRBV28 and TRBJ2-6; a weak D match, TRBD2 (6 bases). Germline V gene lookup returns CDR1 MDHEN and CDR2 SYDVKM. Trimming pared 8 bases from V and 4 bases from J, leaving 6 bases between. The CDR3 consists of 12 residues. CDR3 sequence (DNA): TGTGCCAGCCGGGGGGGGGCCAACGTCCTGACTTTC. It translates to CASRGGANVLTF.

The chain links TRBV25-1 to TRBJ2-1; 7 nucleotides match TRBD2. V gave up 4 bases and J gave up 8 bases; unmatched junction bases: 8. CDR1 is MGHDK and CDR2 is SYGVNS in the germline V gene. The CDR3 totals 14 residues. The DNA of the CDR3 is TGTGCCAGCAGTGCCCGGCGGGAGTCCCATGAGCAGTTCTTC. As protein: CASSARRESHEQFF.

This clone has just a few counts. The J gene is TRBJ1-2, the V gene TRBV6-6, with D unresolved. CDR1 and CDR2 from the germline V gene are MNHNY and SVGAGI (reference sequence). The V end lost 3 bases, the J end lost 3 bases, and 8 bases lay between the germline ends. The CDR3 spans 13 residues. CDR3 DNA: TGTGCCAGCAGTTATGGGAACGACTATGGCTACACCTTC. Amino acids: CASSYGNDYGYTF.

With respect to this clone: Compared with germline, one end of the junction differs, possibly owing to a read error. This chain uses TRBV6-1 with TRBJ1-2; no firm D call. The germline gives CDR1 MNHNS, CDR2 SASEGT. This CDR3 region has 12 residues. CDR3 in amino acids: CASSASLRVEAF. CDR3 bases: TGTGCCAGCAGTGCATCCCTCCGAGTCGAAGCCTTC.

This clone was detected only a few times. The rearrangement joins TRBV29-1 to TRBJ1-1; weak D call: TRBD1 (6 bases). Trimming removed 6 bases at V and 7 bases at J, with 18 bases between. Germline V gene sequence: CDR1 SQVTM, CDR2 ANQGSEA. The CDR3 loop spans 13 amino acids. In DNA, the CDR3 is TGCAGCGTCAAAATTACAACGGACAGTGAAGCTTTCTTT. Translating it yields CSVKITTDSEAFF.

This chain uses TRBV19 with TRBJ2-1, with unresolved D. From germline, CDR1 is LNHDA and CDR2 SQIVND (reference sequence). Trimming removed 5 bases at V and 8 bases at J, with 22 bases between. The CDR3 has 16 amino acids. Written as DNA, the CDR3 is TGTGCCAGTAGTCCTAACCCAGCGAGGTTTGGAGATGAGCAGTTCTTC. Translating it yields CASSPNPARFGDEQFF.

This clone has just a few counts. The chain recombines TRBV19 with TRBJ1-5; D is possibly TRBD1 (6 bases). The V end lost 8 bases, the J end lost 6 bases, and 20 bases lay between the germline ends. CDR1 is LNHDA and CDR2 is SQIVND in the germline V gene (reference sequence). The CDR3 has 15 amino acids. The CDR3 DNA follows: TGTGCCAGTGAAATGGGGGGACATGGGCCTCAGCCCCAGCATTTT. Its translation is CASEMGGHGPQPQHF.